These 9 T cell receptor delta chains were sequenced from one sample in a study of gamma-delta chains in newborns, infants, children. TCRdb redid clone calling on the reads using CATT. This repertoire shows 10,000 to 13,000 delta-chain clones, about 8.2% found once; its top ten account for around 10%. The sequenced sample was blood. The receptors derive from a child who was a newborn, infant or young child, either healthy, febrile or measles-vaccinated (not recorded which).

This clone has just a few counts. The chain carries TRDV2 and TRDJ1; D unresolved. The CDR3 runs 19 residues. Germline V gene lookup returns CDR1 GEAIGNYY and CDR2 EKD. V shed 0 bases and J shed 0 bases, with 22 bases lying between them. The CDR3 DNA follows: TGTGCCTGTGACACCGTGAATGTGGGACTCGGGTCCTACACCGATAAACTCATCTTT. Translation: CACDTVNVGLGSYTDKLIF.

By share, this clone ranks as medium-sized. Different DNA sequences within this sample yield the same CDR3. V gene TRDV2 combines with J gene TRDJ3; a possible D gene is TRDD3 (6 bases). Trimming removed 0 bases at V and 0 bases at J, with 11 bases between. The CDR3 runs 18 residues. The germline CDR1 and CDR2 sequences are GEAIGNYY and EKD. The CDR3 loop is CACDTGWGSSWDTRQMFF. CDR3 DNA: TGTGCCTGTGACACCGGCTGGGGTAGCTCCTGGGACACCCGACAGATGTTTTTC.

The genes are TRDV1 and TRDJ1; 7 bases are shared with TRDD2. The CDR3 is 23 residues long. V lost 0 bases to trimming and J lost 0 bases; unmatched junction nucleotides: 25. Germline values: CDR1 TSWWSYY, CDR2 QGS. CDR3 residues: CALGELILIPTRELVPHTDKLIF. CDR3 in DNA: TGTGCTCTTGGGGAACTTATCTTGATTCCTACGAGGGAACTGGTACCACACACCGATAAACTCATCTTT.

In its sample, this clone was seen a few times. This chain joins TRDV2 and TRDJ1; 12 bases are shared with TRDD3. J was trimmed by 3 bases and V by 5 bases; bases with no gene match: 18. CDR1 and CDR2 from the germline V gene are GEAIGNYY and EKD. The CDR3 runs to 19 residues. The CDR3 sequence: CACASTGGYPLPSADKLIF. CDR3 DNA: TGTGCCTGTGCTAGTACTGGGGGATACCCCCTCCCCTCGGCCGATAAACTCATCTTT.

V usage is TRDV2 and J usage is TRDJ1; 10 bases map to TRDD3. This CDR3 region has 22 residues. Trimming took 3 bases from V and 0 from J; bases not matched to a gene: 24. Germline V gene data show CDR1 as GEAIGNYY and CDR2 as EKD. CDR3 coding DNA: TGTGCCTGTGACCCCGTCCACTTTCCTACCCAGGGGGATACGGGGTACACCGATAAACTCATCTTT. As protein: CACDPVHFPTQGDTGYTDKLIF.

This clone was detected only a few times. The chain carries TRDV1 and TRDJ1; D gene uncertain. Trimming took 0 bases from V and 3 from J, leaving 11 bases between them. This CDR3 is 15 amino acids long. The germline V gene has CDR1 TSWWSYY and CDR2 QGS. The CDR3 loop reads CALGELSGKADKLIF. The CDR3 nucleotides read TGTGCTCTTGGGGAACTTAGCGGGAAGGCCGATAAACTCATCTTT.

This clone was recorded a few times. A far larger clone is one base from this, pointing to a likely read error. The gene calls are TRDV2 and TRDJ1; 13 positions agree with TRDD3. The length of the CDR3 is 21 residues. Germline lookup yields CDR1 GEAIGNYY and CDR2 EKD. The CDR3: CACDTLLGDTRSGRHTDRLIF. The CDR3 coding sequence is TGTGCCTGTGACACCTTACTGGGGGATACGCGATCGGGGCGTCACACCGATAGACTCATCTTT.

About this clone itself: Other DNA sequences in the same sample also yield this CDR3. The V and J genes are TRDV2 and TRDJ3, with D perhaps matching TRDD3 (6 bases). V dropped 0 bases and J dropped 0 bases, with 23 bases sitting between them. This CDR3 has 22 amino acids. The V gene's germline CDR1 is GEAIGNYY and CDR2 EKD. In nucleotides, the CDR3 is TGTGCCTGTGACACCGTTAGCGGCGGCGGGATAAGTGGCTCCTGGGACACCCGACAGATGTTTTTC. Protein sequence: CACDTVSGGGISGSWDTRQMFF.

This clone came up a few times. The chain is built from TRDV2 and TRDJ2, with 11 bases that match TRDD3. Germline values: CDR1 GEAIGNYY, CDR2 EKD. The CDR3 is 18 residues long. J was trimmed by 4 bases and V by 0 bases; bases with no gene match: 9. The CDR3 DNA is TGTGCCTGTGACACCGTTGTGGGGGATACGCGGGGGACAGCACAACTCTTCTTT. This encodes CACDTVVGDTRGTAQLFF.